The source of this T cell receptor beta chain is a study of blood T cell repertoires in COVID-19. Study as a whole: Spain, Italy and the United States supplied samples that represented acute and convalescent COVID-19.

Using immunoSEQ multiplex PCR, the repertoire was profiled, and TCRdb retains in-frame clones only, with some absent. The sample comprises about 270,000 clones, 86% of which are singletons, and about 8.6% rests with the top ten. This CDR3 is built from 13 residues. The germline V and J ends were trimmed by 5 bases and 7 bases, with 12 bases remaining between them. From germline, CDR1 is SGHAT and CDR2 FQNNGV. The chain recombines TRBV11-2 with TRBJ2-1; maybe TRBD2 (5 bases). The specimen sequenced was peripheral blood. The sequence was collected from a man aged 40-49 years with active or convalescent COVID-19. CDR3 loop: CASSPGVGNEQFF. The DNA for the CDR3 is TGTGCCAGCAGCCCCGGGGTGGGGAATGAGCAGTTCTTC.